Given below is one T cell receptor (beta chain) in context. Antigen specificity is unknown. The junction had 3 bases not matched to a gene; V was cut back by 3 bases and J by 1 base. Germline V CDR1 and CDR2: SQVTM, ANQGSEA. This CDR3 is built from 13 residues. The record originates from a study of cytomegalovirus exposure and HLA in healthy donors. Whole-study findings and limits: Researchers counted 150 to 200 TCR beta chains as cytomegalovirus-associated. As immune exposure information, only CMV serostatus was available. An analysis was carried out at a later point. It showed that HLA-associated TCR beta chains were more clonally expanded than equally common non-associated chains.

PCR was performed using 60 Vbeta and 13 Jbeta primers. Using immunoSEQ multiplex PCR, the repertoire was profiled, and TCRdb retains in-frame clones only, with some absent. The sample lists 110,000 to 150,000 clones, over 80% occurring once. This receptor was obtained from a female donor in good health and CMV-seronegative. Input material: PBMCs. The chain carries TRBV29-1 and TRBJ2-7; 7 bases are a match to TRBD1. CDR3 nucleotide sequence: TGCAGCGTTGAGAGACAGGGTTCCTACGAGCAGTACTTC. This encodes CSVERQGSYEQYF.